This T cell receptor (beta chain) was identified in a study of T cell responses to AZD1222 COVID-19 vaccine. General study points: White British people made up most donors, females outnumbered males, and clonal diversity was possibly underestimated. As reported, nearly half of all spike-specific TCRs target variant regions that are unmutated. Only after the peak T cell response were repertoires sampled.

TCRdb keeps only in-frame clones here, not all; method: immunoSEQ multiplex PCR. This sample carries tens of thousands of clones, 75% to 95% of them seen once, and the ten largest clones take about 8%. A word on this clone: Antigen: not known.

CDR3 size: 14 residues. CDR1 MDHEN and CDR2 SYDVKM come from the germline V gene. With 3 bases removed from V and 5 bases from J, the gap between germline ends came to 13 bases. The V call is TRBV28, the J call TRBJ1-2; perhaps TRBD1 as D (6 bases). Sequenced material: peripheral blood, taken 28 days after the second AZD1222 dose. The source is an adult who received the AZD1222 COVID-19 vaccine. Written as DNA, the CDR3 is TGTGCCAGCAGTTTCCCACAGGGTCGTTATGGCTACACCTTC. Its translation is CASSFPQGRYGYTF.